This T cell receptor (beta chain) is drawn from a study of early T cells in non-severe SARS-CoV-2 infection. For the study at large: Sequencing was performed on bulk RNA from unsorted whole blood, leaving chains unpaired. Broader study findings: Anti-spike CD8 specificities were favored by VDJdb matching, whose results missed private and CD4 specificities.

cDNA molecules, individually, were tagged with unique molecular identifiers. TCRdb passed the 5' RACE reads through MiXCR, listing each CDR3 protein once. In the table there are 55,000 to 70,000 distinct CDR3 sequences, over 3.5% of which are singletons. The CDR3 length is 17 residues. Trimming pared 2 bases from V and 0 bases from J, leaving 16 bases between. Looked up from germline, CDR1 is MNHNY and CDR2 is SVGAGI (reference sequence). This clonotype has just a few counts. The antigen is unknown. This material consisted of whole blood, taken at baseline. The chain is built from TRBV6-6 and TRBJ1-2, with unresolved D. This receptor was identified in an adult who was a healthcare worker with PCR-confirmed SARS-CoV-2 infection or an uninfected control (not recorded which). The donor label of this sample is uncertain. In nucleotides, the CDR3 is TGTGCCAGCAGTTACGATTCGTACGAATTAGCTAACTATGGCTACACCTTC. This gives the protein CASSYDSYELANYGYTF.